This TCR beta chain was obtained from a study of blood T cell repertoires in COVID-19. Authors' data handling: Amplified reference gene primers provided the basis for estimating nucleated cell counts. Data came from immunoSEQ multiplex PCR; TCRdb stores just in-frame clones and leaves some out. From that table come the V and J calls and clone size; the DNA was used to work out D and trimming. Of about 88,000 clones in the sample, about 70% were seen once. Germline assignment: CDR1 SGDLS and CDR2 YYNGEE. J gave up 3 bases and V 3 bases, and 6 bases lay outside the gene matches. The CDR3 extends over 16 amino acids.

The origin of this receptor is a woman aged 55-69 years in a cohort sampled during active or convalescent COVID-19. The chain links TRBV9 to TRBJ2-3; TRBD1 matches at 11 bases. Sequencing input: peripheral blood. The CDR3 coding sequence is TGTGCCAGCAGCGGCGGGACAGGGGGTGGGACAGATACGCAGTATTTT. This sequence encodes CASSGGTGGGTDTQYF.